This T cell receptor beta chain is from a study of cytomegalovirus exposure and HLA in healthy donors (TCRdb year 2017). Concerning the study at large: An earlier analysis of a few hundred of the donors reported approximately 280 Gb of sequence data and 117 million unique TCR beta sequences obtained from about 179 million T cells. Approximately 310 gigabases of sequencing data and around 80 million unique TCR sequences made up an early release that covered several hundred HLA-typed donors. Of the roughly 410 genotyped donors, 75% to 85% were placed in the genetic ancestry cluster associated with self-reported Caucasian donors. The study aimed to test whether cataloging public T cell receptors could reveal signatures of past pathogen exposure. The study profiled the T cell repertoires of under 700 subjects by immunosequencing and related them to cytomegalovirus serostatus. Besides the first cohort of approximately 710 subjects, a separate validation cohort made up of over a hundred different subjects was used. High-throughput TCR immunosequencing, statistical association of individual TCRs with disease status, and machine learning were combined to predict cytomegalovirus infection status. A later analysis re-analyzed previously published TCR beta repertoires from 666 donors and added high-resolution HLA genotyping to study TCR occurrence patterns. Rather than drawing on any new phenotypic data, the later analysis identified candidate immune exposures from TCR beta sequences and the way those sequences occurred across donors. In an earlier analysis of roughly 580 of the donors, high-throughput TCR beta sequencing was used to judge whether each TCR beta V gene segment behaved as functional or pseudogenic. Donor age, sex, ethnicity and CMV serostatus were compiled together with the repertoire data. Genome-wide SNP genotypes for about 55% of the roughly 670 donors were used in a later genetic analysis, which treated that subset as a discovery cohort. Every discovery cohort repertoire had been produced on one sequencing platform. Class I and class II HLA loci were covered by the typing at four-digit resolution. The number of typed donors differed by locus: about 620-640 for A, B, C, DRB1 and DQB1; some 500 for DQA1; 606 for DPA1; and about 450 for DPB1. Five DR-DQ haplotypes were handled as single units for association and clustering, since linkage in the cohort was strong. Across 300 to 400 genotyped donors of the cohort, an average of 235,054 unique TCR beta nucleotide sequences per donor were sequenced, and 15% to 20% of those sequences were non-productive. The study at large found these results: The study gave a list of under 200 TCR beta chains associated with cytomegalovirus. In an earlier analysis of under 600 of the donors, most TCR beta V segments were observed in productive rearrangements about 87% or about 30% of the time, broadly matching IMGT annotations. A further reported finding was that TCR beta sequences accurately predicted the HLA-A and HLA-B alleles for most subjects in the first cohort. In vitro tests confirmed that three of the cytomegalovirus-associated TCR beta chains recognize cytomegalovirus antigens. Several of the top co-occurrence clusters appeared to be linked to parvovirus B19, influenza, CMV and Epstein-Barr virus, according to a later analysis. In a later analysis, HLA-associated TCR beta chains were found to be more clonally expanded and to have lower generation probabilities than equally common non-associated chains. In a later analysis, about 16,000 TCR beta sequences were associated with specific HLA alleles at a false discovery rate of 0.05. Approximately 18 rarely observed V segments, including chromosome 9 orphons, were excluded from the earlier analysis of a few hundred of the donors because counts were too low. In a later genetic analysis, fewer N-insertions in productive TCRs were reported among donors in an Asian-associated ancestry cluster than the roughly 640-donor mean. According to a later analysis, most CMV-associated TCR beta chains appeared to be HLA-restricted, and the HLA associations seemed to be driven largely by CMV exposure. The sequencing pipeline was judged likely to have produced a cluster of highly shared sequence variants as a technical artifact. Because HLA typing was missing for some donors at each locus, association tests included only the typed subset. V-gene and J-gene trimming of TCR beta chains was associated with a missense DCLRE1C variant in a later genetic analysis, and the association was replicated in an independent cohort. Roughly uniform sequencing depth across donors was assumed in presence/absence analyses, although this assumption may not hold. A later analysis found that TCR association rates varied across HLA loci, with DRB1 alleles showing the most associated TCRs and HLA-C alleles the fewest. The only immune exposure information available for the cohort was CMV serostatus. It was suggested by the authors that the approach could potentially be generalized to other disease states and immunological phenotypes. In this cohort, only TCR beta chains were sequenced, and detectable features were limited by the absence of alpha or paired-chain data. Most TCR sequences were observed very rarely across donors, whereas some public TCRs were present in many individuals. The classifier was reported to diagnose cytomegalovirus status with high specificity and sensitivity in both the original cohort and the validation cohort. Assigning TCR associations to individual alleles was difficult when HLA alleles, especially DR and DQ, strongly co-occurred. Linkage disequilibrium might explain the correlated functional status among segregating V segments, but an unknown experimental factor could not be ruled out.

The receptor library was made with the immunoSEQ multiplex PCR assay. For the multiplex PCR, a mixture combining 60 forward primers for TCR Vbeta segments and 13 reverse primers for TCR Jbeta segments was used. Amplification of the CDR3 region of rearranged TCR beta genes was performed with a multiplex PCR assay on genomic DNA. The amplified TCR beta libraries were sequenced on the Illumina HiSeq System as 87-base-pair reads. The authors' pipeline ran thus. A later analysis tallied roughly 80 million unique TCR beta chains across the 700 or so repertoires, and 10 million to 11 million of those chains were shared by two or more donors. Raw reads were error-corrected and collapsed into unique sequences by a nearest-neighbor algorithm in which closely related sequences were merged to remove PCR and sequencing errors. To assign V, D and J gene segments, CDR3 sequences were aligned to IMGT reference sequences. For a sequence to be retained, a match of at least six nucleotides to both a V gene segment and a J gene segment was required. Rearrangements were called productive when the CDR3 lacked stop codons and stayed in frame with V and J; all others were non-productive. Following IMGT convention, CDR3 was defined as the stretch from the second conserved V-encoded cysteine up to the conserved J-encoded phenylalanine. In an earlier analysis of around 570 of the donors, sequences lacking an unambiguous match to a single V gene segment were excluded. An earlier analysis of roughly 590 of the donors called V segments functional above 56.7% productive rearrangements and segregating when the between-donor standard deviation exceeded 5%. A statistical classification framework was built to diagnose cytomegalovirus status from the catalog of TCR beta chain sequences. In a later analysis, TCR nucleotide sequences were compared against IMGT/GENE-DB human TR gene sequences so that V and J genes could be assigned. The TCRdist pipeline was used in a later analysis to assign CDR3 sequences and most-parsimonious VDJ recombination scenarios. In a later analysis, every TCR beta chain was defined by the combination of its CDR3 amino acid sequence and its V-gene family, and reads without a unique V-gene family were dropped. To address suspected cross-contamination and a sequencing artifact, a later analysis removed several hundred highly shared, low-generation-probability nucleotide sequences. In a later analysis, a clonal expansion index for each public chain was calculated from normalized within-repertoire ranks of inferred template counts. In a later analysis, generation probabilities were computed using a VDJ recombination model fitted to out-of-frame rearrangements, and the results were checked against IGoR. In a later analysis, TCR-TCR, TCR-HLA and TCR-CMV co-occurrence was scored with hypergeometric tests, and a repertoire-size bias correction was applied to TCR pairs. A later analysis estimated false discovery rates by permuting HLA or CMV assignments 20 times. A later analysis grouped co-occurring TCRs with DBSCAN, adding TCRdist sequence similarity when clustering within HLA-allele-positive subsets. Repertoires with fewer than 30,000 or more than 120,000 public chains, plus five repertoires with anomalous nucleotide sharing, were excluded from co-occurrence clustering. In its TCRdb copy, this immuneACCESS table keeps in-frame sequences only and misses some clones. Where compared with another copy, unresolved V genes explain less than half of these, and the others have no known cause. From that table come the V and J calls and clone size; the DNA was used to work out D and trimming. This sample comprises roughly 170,000 clones, around 83% of them detected only once. The biggest ten clones account for over 1.5% of the sample.

The cohort consisted of 600 to 750 healthy bone marrow donors. At the time of sampling, all cohort members were nominally healthy, though unrecorded immune exposures were likely present. The donor was CMV seronegative and was included in the group of hundreds of seronegative cohort members. A peripheral blood sample was collected from each donor, and TCR beta sequencing was performed on peripheral blood mononuclear cells. The Qiagen DNeasy Blood Extraction Kit was used to extract genomic DNA from the blood cell samples. Of note for this clone: Its antigen target is currently unknown. Per-base quality was not reported, and no clone a single base away is much larger than it.

The sample consisted of PBMCs. This sequence was found in a man aged 50 to 60 in good health and CMV-seronegative.

The base sequence is TGTGCCAGCAGCCCGTCCGGGACAAATTTCTACGAGCAGTACTTC. It translates to CASSPSGTNFYEQYF. The chain joins TRBV7-2 to TRBJ2-7; TRBD1 is a possible D gene, resting on 6 matching bases. V and J lose 5 bases and 3 bases, and a span of 17 bases separates them. The CDR3 goes from the cysteine to the phenylalanine over 15 residues. CDR3 DNA is the only sequence kept; it has 45 bases, read in frame from the first base. CDR1 SGHTA and CDR2 FQGNSA were looked up in the germline V gene. With the portions outside the CDR3 filled from the reference TRBV7-2 and TRBJ2-7 genes, the complete variable region becomes GAGVSQSPSNKVTEKGKDVELRCDPISGHTALYWYRQSLGQGLEFLIYFQGNSAPDKSGLPSDRFSAERTGGSVSTLTIQRTQQEDSAVYLCASSPSGTNFYEQYFGPGTRLTVT.